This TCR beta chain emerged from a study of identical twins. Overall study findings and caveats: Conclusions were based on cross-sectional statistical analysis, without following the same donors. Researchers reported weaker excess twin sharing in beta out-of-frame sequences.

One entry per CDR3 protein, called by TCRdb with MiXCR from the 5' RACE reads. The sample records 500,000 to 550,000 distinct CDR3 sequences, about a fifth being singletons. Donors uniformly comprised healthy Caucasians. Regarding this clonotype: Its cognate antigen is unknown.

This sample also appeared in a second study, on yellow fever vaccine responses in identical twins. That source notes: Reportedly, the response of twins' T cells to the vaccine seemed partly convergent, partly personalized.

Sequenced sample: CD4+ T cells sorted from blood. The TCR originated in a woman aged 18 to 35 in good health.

CDR3 region: CASSLGLQRPQHF. The CDR3 DNA follows: TGTGCCAGCTCCCTTGGGCTACAACGGCCCCAGCATTTT. The rearrangement links TRBV12-3 or TRBV12-4 to TRBJ1-5; D gene unclear. Trimming took 8 bases from V and 9 from J, leaving 17 bases between them. CDR3 length equals 13 residues.